The rows below give T cell receptor beta chains drawn from one sample of a study of T-cell reconstitution after alpha-beta-depleted transplantation in children. From the PCR reads, TCRdb called clonotypes with MiXCR, one entry per CDR3 protein. The sample includes 44,000 or so distinct CDR3 sequences, about 9% of them seen just once. This material consisted of PBMCs, mostly from graft donor cells, taken 60 days after TCRalphabeta/CD19-depleted stem cell transplant. Source of these receptors: a male patient aged 2-15 years who had a stem cell transplant for chronic granulomatous disease, so the T cells may come from the graft donor. The CDR3 runs from the conserved cysteine through the conserved F or W. Fields, in order: D gene, J gene, clone size, V gene, CDR3 protein, CDR3 DNA. D genes are given only for firm matches. Clone size, where shown, is once, few, many, or a class for clones that have expanded.

d_call: NA
j_call: TRBJ1-2
clone_size: NA
v_call: TRBV20-1
cdr3_aa: CSARDLKASDYGYTF
cdr3_nt: TGCAGTGCTAGAGATTTAAAGGCGAGCGACTATGGCTACACCTTC

d_call: TRBD2
j_call: TRBJ2-7
clone_size: many
v_call: TRBV4-1
cdr3_aa: CASSQDVGGGYEQYF
cdr3_nt: TGCGCCAGCAGCCAAGATGTGGGCGGGGGGTACGAGCAGTACTTC

d_call: TRBD2
j_call: TRBJ2-7
clone_size: many
v_call: TRBV3-1
cdr3_aa: CASSPSGSSYEQYF
cdr3_nt: TGTGCCAGCAGCCCTAGCGGGAGCTCCTACGAGCAGTACTTC

d_call: NA
j_call: TRBJ1-2
clone_size: many
v_call: TRBV7-9
cdr3_aa: CASSLAQAPNYGYTF
cdr3_nt: TGTGCCAGCAGCTTAGCACAGGCACCTAACTATGGCTACACCTTC

d_call: NA
j_call: TRBJ1-4
clone_size: NA
v_call: TRBV5-1
cdr3_aa: CASSIQGGATNEKLFF
cdr3_nt: TGCGCCAGCAGCATCCAGGGAGGGGCAACTAATGAAAAACTGTTTTTT

d_call: NA
j_call: TRBJ1-3
clone_size: many
v_call: TRBV7-6
cdr3_aa: CASSLSPGGGNTIYF
cdr3_nt: TGTGCCAGCAGCTTGAGCCCCGGCGGGGGAAACACCATATATTTT

d_call: NA
j_call: TRBJ2-7
clone_size: NA
v_call: TRBV6-1
cdr3_aa: CASSDVLVEYF
cdr3_nt: TGTGCCAGCAGCGACGTATTAGTTGAGTACTTC

d_call: TRBD2
j_call: TRBJ2-3
clone_size: NA
v_call: TRBV6-4
cdr3_aa: CASSQLAGGTDTQYF
cdr3_nt: TGTGCCAGCAGCCAATTAGCGGGAGGCACAGATACGCAGTATTTT

d_call: NA
j_call: TRBJ1-2
clone_size: NA
v_call: TRBV5-4
cdr3_aa: CASSLGAWGPGDYGYTF
cdr3_nt: TGTGCCAGCAGCTTAGGGGCCTGGGGGCCCGGGGACTATGGCTACACCTTC

d_call: NA
j_call: TRBJ1-2
clone_size: once
v_call: TRBV5-6
cdr3_aa: CASSLGTPPRDTF
cdr3_nt: TGTGCCAGCAGCTTGGGTACACCTCCTAGGGACACCTTC

d_call: TRBD1
j_call: TRBJ1-2
clone_size: many
v_call: TRBV7-2
cdr3_aa: CASSTAGGASYGYTF
cdr3_nt: TGTGCCAGCAGCACCGCAGGGGGCGCGAGCTATGGCTACACCTTC

d_call: TRBD1
j_call: TRBJ2-7
clone_size: many
v_call: TRBV20-1
cdr3_aa: CSARDSDRKEQYF
cdr3_nt: TGCAGTGCTAGAGACTCGGACAGGAAAGAGCAGTACTTC

d_call: NA
j_call: TRBJ2-1
clone_size: few
v_call: TRBV19
cdr3_aa: CASSISFPFLGSSYNEQFF
cdr3_nt: TGTGCCAGTAGTATATCTTTTCCCTTTTTGGGGAGCTCCTACAATGAGCAGTTCTTC

d_call: NA
j_call: TRBJ2-5
clone_size: many
v_call: TRBV7-7
cdr3_aa: CASSFDRAGQETQYF
cdr3_nt: TGTGCCAGCAGCTTCGACCGGGCGGGACAAGAGACCCAGTACTTC

d_call: TRBD2
j_call: TRBJ2-1
clone_size: many
v_call: TRBV20-1
cdr3_aa: CSANILRGSWSYNEQFF
cdr3_nt: TGCAGTGCTAATATACTTCGCGGGAGTTGGTCCTACAATGAGCAGTTCTTC

d_call: NA
j_call: TRBJ2-2
clone_size: NA
v_call: TRBV27
cdr3_aa: CASSPSIHRELFF
cdr3_nt: TGTGCCAGCAGTCCATCTATACACCGGGAGCTGTTTTTT

d_call: NA
j_call: TRBJ1-3
clone_size: few
v_call: TRBV7-9
cdr3_aa: CASSPSSGNTIYF
cdr3_nt: TGTGCCAGCAGCCCAAGCTCTGGAAACACCATATATTTT

d_call: TRBD2
j_call: TRBJ2-7
clone_size: many
v_call: TRBV25-1
cdr3_aa: CASSSGGPYEQYF
cdr3_nt: TGTGCCAGCAGTTCGGGAGGACCCTACGAGCAGTACTTC

d_call: NA
j_call: TRBJ1-3
clone_size: many
v_call: TRBV10-3
cdr3_aa: CAIRIPQGSSGNTIYF
cdr3_nt: TGTGCCATCAGAATACCACAGGGCTCCTCTGGAAACACCATATATTTT

d_call: NA
j_call: TRBJ1-1
clone_size: few
v_call: TRBV3-1
cdr3_aa: CASSQFGEAFF
cdr3_nt: TGTGCCAGCAGCCAGTTTGGAGAAGCTTTCTTT

d_call: NA
j_call: TRBJ1-5
clone_size: many
v_call: TRBV7-8
cdr3_aa: CASSLEFPNQPQHF
cdr3_nt: TGTGCCAGCAGCTTAGAGTTTCCGAATCAGCCCCAGCATTTT

d_call: TRBD1
j_call: TRBJ2-7
clone_size: many
v_call: TRBV10-3
cdr3_aa: CAIRTDRGYEQYF
cdr3_nt: TGTGCCATCAGAACCGACAGGGGGTACGAGCAGTACTTC

d_call: TRBD2
j_call: TRBJ2-5
clone_size: many
v_call: TRBV4-1
cdr3_aa: CASSQEWGGETQYF
cdr3_nt: TGCGCCAGCAGCCAAGAGTGGGGGGGAGAGACCCAGTACTTC

d_call: NA
j_call: TRBJ2-7
clone_size: NA
v_call: TRBV28
cdr3_aa: CATKLRGIGSYEQYF
cdr3_nt: TGTGCCACTAAATTGAGGGGGATAGGGTCCTACGAGCAGTACTTC

d_call: TRBD2
j_call: TRBJ2-5
clone_size: many
v_call: TRBV4-3
cdr3_aa: CASSQDIGGSGRLIETQYF
cdr3_nt: TGCGCCAGCAGCCAAGATATTGGGGGTAGCGGGAGATTGATAGAGACCCAGTACTTC

d_call: NA
j_call: TRBJ2-5
clone_size: NA
v_call: TRBV20-1
cdr3_aa: CSATKDGPGGLTQYF
cdr3_nt: TGCAGTGCTACGAAAGACGGACCGGGCGGTTTGACCCAGTACTTC

d_call: TRBD1
j_call: TRBJ1-2
clone_size: few
v_call: TRBV5-1
cdr3_aa: CASSWDRDYGYTF
cdr3_nt: TGCGCCAGCAGTTGGGACAGGGACTATGGCTACACCTTC

d_call: NA
j_call: TRBJ2-5
clone_size: few
v_call: TRBV3-1
cdr3_aa: CASSQAYRQETQYF
cdr3_nt: TGTGCCAGCAGCCAAGCGTACCGACAAGAGACCCAGTACTTC

d_call: TRBD1
j_call: TRBJ1-2
clone_size: NA
v_call: TRBV7-3
cdr3_aa: CASSYGTGVYGYTF
cdr3_nt: TGTGCCAGCAGCTACGGGACAGGGGTATATGGCTACACCTTC

d_call: TRBD1
j_call: TRBJ1-2
clone_size: NA
v_call: TRBV28
cdr3_aa: CASSFRTGDFYGYTF
cdr3_nt: TGTGCCAGCAGCTTCAGGACAGGGGATTTCTATGGCTACACCTTC

d_call: NA
j_call: TRBJ2-7
clone_size: few
v_call: TRBV7-3
cdr3_aa: CASSAGGSGSYEQYF
cdr3_nt: TGTGCCAGCAGCGCTGGGGGGTCGGGCTCCTACGAGCAGTACTTC

d_call: NA
j_call: TRBJ1-2
clone_size: many
v_call: TRBV29-1
cdr3_aa: CSVVSGSAGGYTF
cdr3_nt: TGCAGCGTCGTCTCAGGGAGCGCAGGTGGCTACACCTTC

d_call: NA
j_call: TRBJ2-1
clone_size: many
v_call: TRBV6-1
cdr3_aa: CASSPAPGTSYNEQFF
cdr3_nt: TGTGCCAGCAGTCCTGCTCCCGGGACTTCATACAATGAGCAGTTCTTC

d_call: NA
j_call: TRBJ1-5
clone_size: NA
v_call: TRBV3-1
cdr3_aa: CASSHGGQNSNQPQHF
cdr3_nt: TGTGCCAGCAGCCACGGAGGGCAGAATAGCAATCAGCCCCAGCATTTT

d_call: NA
j_call: TRBJ2-7
clone_size: many
v_call: TRBV6-5
cdr3_aa: CASSYLKGWSRNYEQYF
cdr3_nt: TGTGCCAGCAGTTACCTCAAGGGTTGGAGTCGAAACTACGAGCAGTACTTC

d_call: TRBD1
j_call: TRBJ2-7
clone_size: many
v_call: TRBV20-1
cdr3_aa: CSARSDRLPYEQYF
cdr3_nt: TGCAGTGCTAGATCGGACAGGTTACCCTACGAGCAGTACTTC

d_call: TRBD1
j_call: TRBJ1-2
clone_size: many
v_call: TRBV9
cdr3_aa: CASSALGQGSGGYTF
cdr3_nt: TGTGCCAGCAGCGCATTGGGACAGGGGTCGGGTGGCTACACCTTC

d_call: NA
j_call: TRBJ1-2
clone_size: many
v_call: TRBV7-2
cdr3_aa: CASSPRTDDYTF
cdr3_nt: TGTGCCAGCAGCCCGCGGACCGACGACTACACCTTC

d_call: TRBD2
j_call: TRBJ2-7
clone_size: many
v_call: TRBV3-1
cdr3_aa: CASSHSGGEQYF
cdr3_nt: TGTGCCAGCAGCCACAGCGGGGGCGAGCAGTACTTC

d_call: NA
j_call: TRBJ2-3
clone_size: medium-sized
v_call: TRBV20-1
cdr3_aa: CTLADSTDTQYF
cdr3_nt: TGCACCTTAGCGGATAGCACAGATACGCAGTATTTT

d_call: NA
j_call: TRBJ2-3
clone_size: many
v_call: TRBV29-1
cdr3_aa: CSVVGKTDTQYF
cdr3_nt: TGCAGCGTTGTAGGAAAGACAGATACGCAGTATTTT

d_call: NA
j_call: TRBJ2-7
clone_size: many
v_call: TRBV5-1
cdr3_aa: CASSRTEFYEQYF
cdr3_nt: TGCGCCAGCAGCCGGACAGAATTCTACGAGCAGTACTTC

d_call: NA
j_call: TRBJ1-2
clone_size: many
v_call: TRBV5-1
cdr3_aa: CASSRTAYGYTF
cdr3_nt: TGCGCCAGCAGCCGGACGGCCTATGGCTACACCTTC

d_call: NA
j_call: TRBJ2-5
clone_size: NA
v_call: TRBV15
cdr3_aa: CATSRGGPSGTQYF
cdr3_nt: TGTGCCACCAGCAGAGGGGGACCAAGTGGGACCCAGTACTTC

d_call: TRBD2
j_call: TRBJ2-5
clone_size: many
v_call: TRBV20-1
cdr3_aa: CSAPTSGMSQETQYF
cdr3_nt: TGCAGTGCCCCCACTAGCGGTATGTCCCAAGAGACCCAGTACTTC

d_call: TRBD2
j_call: TRBJ2-7
clone_size: few
v_call: TRBV4-1
cdr3_aa: CASSQDPSGTYEQYF
cdr3_nt: TGCGCCAGCAGCCAAGACCCTAGCGGAACCTACGAGCAGTACTTC

d_call: NA
j_call: TRBJ1-2
clone_size: NA
v_call: TRBV7-8
cdr3_aa: CASSLPDGNYGYTF
cdr3_nt: TGTGCCAGCAGCCTGCCCGACGGAAACTATGGCTACACCTTC

d_call: TRBD1
j_call: TRBJ1-2
clone_size: many
v_call: TRBV6-5
cdr3_aa: CASSYSGTGPNYGYTF
cdr3_nt: TGTGCCAGCAGTTACTCCGGGACAGGGCCTAACTATGGCTACACCTTC

d_call: NA
j_call: TRBJ2-7
clone_size: medium-sized
v_call: TRBV20-1
cdr3_aa: CSARIGLAPYEQYF
cdr3_nt: TGCAGTGCTCGGATCGGGCTAGCACCCTACGAGCAGTACTTC

d_call: TRBD2
j_call: TRBJ2-1
clone_size: many
v_call: TRBV7-9
cdr3_aa: CASSKSGSANEQFF
cdr3_nt: TGTGCCAGCAGCAAGAGCGGGAGTGCCAATGAGCAGTTCTTC